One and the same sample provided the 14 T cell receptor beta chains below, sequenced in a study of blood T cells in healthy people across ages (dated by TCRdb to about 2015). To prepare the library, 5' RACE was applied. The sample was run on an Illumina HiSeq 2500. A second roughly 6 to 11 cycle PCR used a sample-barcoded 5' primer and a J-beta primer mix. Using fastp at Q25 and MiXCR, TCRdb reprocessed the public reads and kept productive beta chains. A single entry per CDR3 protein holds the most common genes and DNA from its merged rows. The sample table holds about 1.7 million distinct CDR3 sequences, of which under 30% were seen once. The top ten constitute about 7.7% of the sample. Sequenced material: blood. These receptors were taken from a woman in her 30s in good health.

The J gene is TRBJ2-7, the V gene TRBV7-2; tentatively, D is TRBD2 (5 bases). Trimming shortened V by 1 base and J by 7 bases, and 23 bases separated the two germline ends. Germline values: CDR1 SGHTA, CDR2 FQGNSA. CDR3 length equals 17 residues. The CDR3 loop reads CASSLGVRAGGYNEQYF. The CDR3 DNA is TGTGCCAGCAGCTTAGGGGTGCGGGCTGGCGGTTACAATGAGCAGTACTTC.

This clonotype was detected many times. The CDR3 loop is CSARVFGQGATNEKLFF. In DNA form, the CDR3 reads TGCAGTGCTAGAGTTTTCGGACAGGGGGCAACTAATGAAAAACTGTTTTTT. The V and J genes are TRBV20-1 and TRBJ1-4; 10 nucleotides align to TRBD1. Germline CDR1 and CDR2: DFQATT and SNEGSKA (reference sequence). The CDR3 contains 17 residues. V dropped 1 base and J dropped 0; count of bases not matched to a gene: 5.

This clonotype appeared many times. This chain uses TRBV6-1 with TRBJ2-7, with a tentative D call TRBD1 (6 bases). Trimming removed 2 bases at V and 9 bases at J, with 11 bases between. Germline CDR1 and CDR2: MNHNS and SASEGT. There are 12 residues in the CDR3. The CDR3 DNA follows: TGTGCCAGCAGTGAATCAGGGGTTACGCAGTACTTC. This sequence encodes CASSESGVTQYF.

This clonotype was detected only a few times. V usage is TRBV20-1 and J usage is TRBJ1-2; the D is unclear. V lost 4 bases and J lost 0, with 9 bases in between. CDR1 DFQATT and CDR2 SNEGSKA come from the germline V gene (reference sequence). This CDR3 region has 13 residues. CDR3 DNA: TGCAGTGCTAAAGGGTTTACTAACTATGGCTACACCTTC. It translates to CSAKGFTNYGYTF.

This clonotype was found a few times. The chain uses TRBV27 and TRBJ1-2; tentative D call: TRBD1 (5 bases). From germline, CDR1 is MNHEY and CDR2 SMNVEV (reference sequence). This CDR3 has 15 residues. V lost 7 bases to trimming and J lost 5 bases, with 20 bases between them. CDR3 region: CASTEDPGRFYGYTF. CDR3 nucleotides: TGTGCCAGCACCGAGGACCCGGGACGTTTTTATGGCTACACCTTC.

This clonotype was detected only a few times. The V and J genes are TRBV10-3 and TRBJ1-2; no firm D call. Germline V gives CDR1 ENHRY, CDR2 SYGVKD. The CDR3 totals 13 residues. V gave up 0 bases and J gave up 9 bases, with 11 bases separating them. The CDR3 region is CAISESPEKSYTF. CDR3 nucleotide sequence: TGTGCCATCAGTGAGTCCCCAGAAAAGAGCTACACCTTC.

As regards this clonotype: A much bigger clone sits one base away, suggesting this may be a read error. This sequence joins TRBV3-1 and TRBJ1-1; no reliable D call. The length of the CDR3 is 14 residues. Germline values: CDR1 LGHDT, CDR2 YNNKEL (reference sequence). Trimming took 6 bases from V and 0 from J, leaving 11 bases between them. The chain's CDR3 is CASSPRRVNTEAFF. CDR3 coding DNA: TGTGCCAGCAGTCCCAGGAGAGTGAACACTGAAGCTTTCTTT.

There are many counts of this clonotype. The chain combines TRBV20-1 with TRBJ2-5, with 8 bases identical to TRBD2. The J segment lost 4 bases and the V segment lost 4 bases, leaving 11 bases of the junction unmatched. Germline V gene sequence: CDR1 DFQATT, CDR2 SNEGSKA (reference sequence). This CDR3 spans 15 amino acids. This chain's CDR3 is CSATRGAGEGETQYF. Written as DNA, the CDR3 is TGCAGTGCTACCCGAGGAGCGGGAGAAGGAGAGACCCAGTACTTC.

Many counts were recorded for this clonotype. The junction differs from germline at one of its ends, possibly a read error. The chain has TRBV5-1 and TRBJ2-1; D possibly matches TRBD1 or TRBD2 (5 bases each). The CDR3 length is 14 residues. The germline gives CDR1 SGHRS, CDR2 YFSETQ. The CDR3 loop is CASSLVGAGNEQFF. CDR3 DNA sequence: TGTGCCAGCAGTTTAGTTGGGGCGGGCAATGAGCAGTTCTTC. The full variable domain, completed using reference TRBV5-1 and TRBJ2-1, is KAGVTQTPRYLIKTRGQQVTLSCSPISGHRSVSWYQQTPGQGLQFLFEYFSETQRNKGNFPGRFSGRQFSNSRSEMNVSTLELGDSALYLCASSLVGAGNEQFFGPGTRLTVL.

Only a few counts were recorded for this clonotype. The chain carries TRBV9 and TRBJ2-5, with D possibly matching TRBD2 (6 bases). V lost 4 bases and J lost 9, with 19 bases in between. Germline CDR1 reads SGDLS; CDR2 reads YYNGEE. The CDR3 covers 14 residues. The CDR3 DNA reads TGTGCCAGCAGCCCCAACCCCGGTGGAGGGGCCCAGTACTTC. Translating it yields CASSPNPGGGAQYF.

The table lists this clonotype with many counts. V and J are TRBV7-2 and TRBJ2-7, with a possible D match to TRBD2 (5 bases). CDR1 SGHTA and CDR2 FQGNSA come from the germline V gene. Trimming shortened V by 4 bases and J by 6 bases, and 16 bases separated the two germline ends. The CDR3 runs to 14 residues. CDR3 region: CASSWAGIAIEQYF. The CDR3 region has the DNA TGTGCCAGCAGCTGGGCCGGGATTGCCATCGAGCAGTACTTC.

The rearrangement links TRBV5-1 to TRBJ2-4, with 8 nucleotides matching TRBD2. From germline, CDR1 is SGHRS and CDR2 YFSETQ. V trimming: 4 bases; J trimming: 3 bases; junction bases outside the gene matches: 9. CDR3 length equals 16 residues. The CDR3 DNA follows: TGCGCCAGCAGCATCATCGGGGGGGCAGGCAAAAACATTCAGTACTTC. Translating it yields CASSIIGGAGKNIQYF.

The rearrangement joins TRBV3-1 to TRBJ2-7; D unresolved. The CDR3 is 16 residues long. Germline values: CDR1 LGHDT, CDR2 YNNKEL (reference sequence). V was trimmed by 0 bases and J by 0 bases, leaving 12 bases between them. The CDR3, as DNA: TGTGCCAGCAGCCAAGATATATTAGCTGTCTCCTACGAGCAGTACTTC. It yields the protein CASSQDILAVSYEQYF.

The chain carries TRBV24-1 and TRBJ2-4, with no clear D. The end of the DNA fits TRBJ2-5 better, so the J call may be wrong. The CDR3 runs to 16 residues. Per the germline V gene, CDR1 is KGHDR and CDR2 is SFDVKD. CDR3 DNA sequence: TGTGCCACCATCACTCCCCCAACCCCAACCTCGGAGACCCAGTACTTC. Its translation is CATITPPTPTSETQYF.